This TCR beta chain stems from a study of control samples from healthy donors and cancer patients (dated by TCRdb to the early 2020s). The library was made by the immunoSEQ multiplex PCR assay. TCRdb's version of the immuneACCESS table is confined to in-frame rearrangements and falls short of the full clone set. An unresolved V gene accounts for under half of the shortfall where checked; the remainder is of unknown origin. The sample table gives about 190,000 clones. The top ten clonotypes cover under 2.5% of the sample. From its cysteine to its phenylalanine, the CDR3 spans 14 amino acids. The read is trimmed to its CDR3 DNA, 42 bases read in frame from base 1. V ends up 5 bases short and J 0 bases short, with an unmatched junction base count of 3. CDR1 and CDR2 are read off the germline V gene (reference sequence) as MNHNY and SVGAGI. Concerning this clone: This receptor's antigen is unknown.

The receptor chain draws on TRBV6-6 and TRBJ1-2; 7 bases in between match TRBD1. Sequencing used blood. The receptor's source is a woman aged 25 to 39 in good health. The CDR3 has the sequence CASSLDRTNYGYTF. The DNA is as follows: TGTGCCAGCAGTCTGGACAGGACTAACTATGGCTACACCTTC.